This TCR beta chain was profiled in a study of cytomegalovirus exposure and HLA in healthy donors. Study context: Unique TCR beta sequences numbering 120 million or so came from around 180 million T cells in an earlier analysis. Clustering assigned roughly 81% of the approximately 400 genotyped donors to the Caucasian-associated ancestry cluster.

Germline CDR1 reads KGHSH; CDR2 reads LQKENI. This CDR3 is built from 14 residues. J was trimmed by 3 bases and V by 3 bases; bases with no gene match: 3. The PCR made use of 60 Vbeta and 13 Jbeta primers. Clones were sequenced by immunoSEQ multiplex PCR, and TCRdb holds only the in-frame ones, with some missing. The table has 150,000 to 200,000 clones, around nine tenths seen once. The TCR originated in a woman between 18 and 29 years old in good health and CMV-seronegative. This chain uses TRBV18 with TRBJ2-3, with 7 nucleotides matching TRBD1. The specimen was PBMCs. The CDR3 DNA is TGTGCCAGCTCACCCGGGACAGCTACAGATACGCAGTATTTT. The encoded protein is CASSPGTATDTQYF. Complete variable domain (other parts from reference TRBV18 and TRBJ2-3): NAGVMQNPRHLVRRRGQEARLRCSPMKGHSHVYWYRQLPEEGLKFMVYLQKENIIDESGMPKERFSAEFPKEGPSILRIQQVVRGDSAAYFCASSPGTATDTQYFGPGTRLTVL.